This T cell receptor beta chain came from a study of blood T cells in healthy people across ages. The study's findings and limits: Expanded clonotype changes were possibly confounded by unknown donor CMV status.

Researchers report isolating at least 6.5 million PBMCs per sample. The use of a sample-barcoded 5' primer and a J-beta primer mix characterized a second PCR of about 7 to 12 cycles. TCRdb independently ran MiXCR on the 5' RACE reads; one entry per CDR3 protein. Found here are roughly 790,000 distinct CDR3 sequences, 43% of them singletons; the top ten hold 20% to 25%. On this clonotype itself: Antigen: not known.

Germline CDR1 is SGHVS and CDR2 is FNYEAQ. The V end was cut by 4 bases, the J end by 7 bases, with 16 bases between. The CDR3 extends over 14 amino acids. The sequence derives from a woman aged 60-70 years in good health. The sample was blood. V and J are TRBV7-6 and TRBJ2-5, with TRBD2 as a possible D gene (6 bases). CDR3: CASSSGNSGVTQYF. The CDR3 DNA reads as TGTGCCAGCAGCTCAGGAAATAGCGGTGTGACCCAGTACTTC.